Detailed here is one T cell receptor (beta chain). As yet, its antigen is unknown. The source of the sample is a study of cytomegalovirus exposure and HLA in healthy donors. Regarding the study as a whole: The availability of immune exposure information extended only to CMV serostatus.

PCR was performed using 60 Vbeta and 13 Jbeta primers. Some clones are missing from TCRdb's copy, which holds only in-frame ones; the method was immunoSEQ multiplex PCR. The repertoire holds about 160,000 clones, with 84% as singletons. This TCR came from a man aged 18 to 29 in good health and CMV-seronegative. What was sequenced was PBMCs.

The CDR3 sequence is CASSLAQGYNEQFF. The CDR3 bases are TGTGCCAGCAGCCTTGCCCAGGGCTACAATGAGCAGTTCTTC. V usage is TRBV11-2 and J usage is TRBJ2-1; tentatively, D is TRBD1 (5 bases). Trimming left V 5 bases short and J 3 bases short, with 11 bases between. The length of the CDR3 is 14 residues. Germline V lookup: CDR1 SGHAT, CDR2 FQNNGV.